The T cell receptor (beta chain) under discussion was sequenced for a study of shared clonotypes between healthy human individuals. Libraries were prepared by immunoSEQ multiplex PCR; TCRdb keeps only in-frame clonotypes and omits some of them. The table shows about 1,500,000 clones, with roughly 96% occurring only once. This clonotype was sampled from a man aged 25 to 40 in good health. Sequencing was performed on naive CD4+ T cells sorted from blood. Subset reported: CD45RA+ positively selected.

In DNA form, the CDR3 reads TGTGCCAGCAGTGAAGAGATAGGGGGGGAAGAGACCCAGTACTTC. Translation: CASSEEIGGEETQYF. The chain has TRBV6-1 and TRBJ2-5; D perhaps matches TRBD2 (7 bases). Trimming shortened V by 1 base and J by 3 bases, and 12 bases separated the two germline ends. The CDR3 is made up of 15 amino acids. The germline CDR1 and CDR2 sequences are MNHNS and SASEGT.